This T cell receptor beta chain was obtained from a study of identical twins. Regarding the study as a whole: Findings depended on cross-sectional statistics rather than tracking the same donors. Twin pairs' shared out-of-frame alpha sequences were enriched in low generation probability.

This clonotype turned up a few times. As yet, its antigen is unknown. This CDR3 spans 15 amino acids. Germline CDR1 and CDR2: SGHTA and FQGNSA. Trimming shortened V by 1 base and J by 14 bases, and 21 bases separated the two germline ends. Unique molecular identifiers were present on cDNA, and template switching added a universal primer site. TCRdb ran MiXCR on the 5' RACE reads and lists one entry per CDR3 protein. The table shows a few hundred thousand distinct CDR3 sequences, with around 18% occurring only once. V gene TRBV7-2 combines with J gene TRBJ2-1, with D perhaps matching TRBD2 (7 bases). The specimen was naive T cells sorted from blood. The TCR comes from a man aged 45-65 years in good health. CDR3 sequence: CASSLEGGGPGWKFF. The DNA of the CDR3 is TGTGCCAGCAGCTTAGAGGGGGGGGGTCCGGGTTGGAAGTTCTTC.